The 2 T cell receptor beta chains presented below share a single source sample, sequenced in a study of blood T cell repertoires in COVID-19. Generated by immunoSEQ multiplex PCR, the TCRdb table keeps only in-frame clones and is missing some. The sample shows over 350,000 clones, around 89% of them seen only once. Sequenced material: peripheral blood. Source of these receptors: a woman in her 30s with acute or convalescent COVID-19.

The CDR3 region has the DNA TGTGCCAGCTCACCAGAGGGACAGTATGGCTACACCTTC. Translation: CASSPEGQYGYTF. The V call is TRBV18, the J call TRBJ1-2; 7 bases fit TRBD1. Germline CDR1 is KGHSH and CDR2 is LQKENI. V shed 2 bases, J shed 5 bases, and the junction held 2 bases outside the gene matches. The CDR3 is made up of 13 amino acids. The complete variable domain, with remaining parts taken from reference TRBV18 and TRBJ1-2, reads NAGVMQNPRHLVRRRGQEARLRCSPMKGHSHVYWYRQLPEEGLKFMVYLQKENIIDESGMPKERFSAEFPKEGPSILRIQQVVRGDSAAYFCASSPEGQYGYTFGSGTRLTVV.

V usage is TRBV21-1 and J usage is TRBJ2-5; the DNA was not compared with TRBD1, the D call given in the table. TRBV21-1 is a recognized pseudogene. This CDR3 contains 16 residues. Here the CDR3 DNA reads TGTGCCAGCAGCAAAGGTGGCAGGGCTACCGTGGAGACCCAGTACTTC. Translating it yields CASSKGGRATVETQYF.